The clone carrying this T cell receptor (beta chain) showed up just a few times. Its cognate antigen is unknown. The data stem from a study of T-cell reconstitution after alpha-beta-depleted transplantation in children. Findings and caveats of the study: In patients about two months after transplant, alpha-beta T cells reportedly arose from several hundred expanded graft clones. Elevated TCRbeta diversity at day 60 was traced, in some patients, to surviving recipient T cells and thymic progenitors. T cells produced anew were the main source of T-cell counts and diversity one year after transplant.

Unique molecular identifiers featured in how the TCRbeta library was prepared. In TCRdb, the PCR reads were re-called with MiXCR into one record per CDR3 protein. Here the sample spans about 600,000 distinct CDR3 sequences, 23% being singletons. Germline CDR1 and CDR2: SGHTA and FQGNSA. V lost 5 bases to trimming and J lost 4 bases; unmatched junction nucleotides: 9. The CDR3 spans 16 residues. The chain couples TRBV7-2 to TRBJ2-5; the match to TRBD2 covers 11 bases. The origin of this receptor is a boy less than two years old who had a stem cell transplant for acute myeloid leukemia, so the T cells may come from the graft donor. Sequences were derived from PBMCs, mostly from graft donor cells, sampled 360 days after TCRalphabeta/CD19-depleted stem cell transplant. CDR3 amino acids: CASSPRVAGGGETQYF. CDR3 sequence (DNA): TGTGCCAGCAGCCCCCGGGTAGCGGGGGGGGGAGAGACCCAGTACTTC.